This T cell receptor beta chain was recovered during a study of OX40 agonist ivuxolimab in advanced cancers. The germline V gene has CDR1 LNHDA and CDR2 SQIVND (reference sequence). The CDR3 is 16 residues long. Trimming removed 4 bases at V and 0 bases at J, with 13 bases between. The protocol was immunoSEQ multiplex PCR, while the TCRdb copy is restricted to in-frame clones and leaves out a portion. The repertoire holds about 54,000 clones, with 70% to 90% as singletons. The input for sequencing was CD4+ or CD8+ T cells sorted from blood, taken in a trial of the OX40 agonist ivuxolimab. The V and J genes are TRBV19 and TRBJ1-3; no clear D gene. This receptor was obtained from an adult with an advanced solid tumor such as melanoma, head and neck, liver or kidney cancer. Here the CDR3 reads CASSNARGPSGNTIYF. For the CDR3, the DNA is TGTGCCAGTAGTAACGCACGAGGCCCCTCTGGAAACACCATATATTTT. Based on the CDR3 plus reference TRBV19 and TRBJ1-3, the full variable domain is DGGITQSPKYLFRKEGQNVTLSCEQNLNHDAMYWYRQDPGQGLRLIYYSQIVNDFQKGDIAEGYSVSREKKESFPLTVTSAQKNPTAFYLCASSNARGPSGNTIYFGEGSWLTVV.